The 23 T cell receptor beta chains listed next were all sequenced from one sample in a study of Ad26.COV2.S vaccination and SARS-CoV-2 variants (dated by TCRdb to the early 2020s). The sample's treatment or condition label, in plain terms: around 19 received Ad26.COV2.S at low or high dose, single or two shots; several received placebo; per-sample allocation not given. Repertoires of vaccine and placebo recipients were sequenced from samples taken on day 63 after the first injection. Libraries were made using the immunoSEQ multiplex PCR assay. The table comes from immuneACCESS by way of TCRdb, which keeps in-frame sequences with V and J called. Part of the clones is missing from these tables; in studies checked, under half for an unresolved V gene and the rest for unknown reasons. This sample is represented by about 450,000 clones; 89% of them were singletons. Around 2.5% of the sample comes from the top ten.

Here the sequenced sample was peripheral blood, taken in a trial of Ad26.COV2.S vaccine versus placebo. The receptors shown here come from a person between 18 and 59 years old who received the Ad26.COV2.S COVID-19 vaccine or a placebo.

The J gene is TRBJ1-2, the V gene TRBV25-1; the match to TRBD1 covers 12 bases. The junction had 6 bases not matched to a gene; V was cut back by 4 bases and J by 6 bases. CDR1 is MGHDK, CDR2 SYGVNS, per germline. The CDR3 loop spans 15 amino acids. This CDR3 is CASSVRGQGANGYTF. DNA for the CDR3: TGTGCCAGCAGTGTGCGGGGACAGGGGGCGAATGGCTACACCTTC.

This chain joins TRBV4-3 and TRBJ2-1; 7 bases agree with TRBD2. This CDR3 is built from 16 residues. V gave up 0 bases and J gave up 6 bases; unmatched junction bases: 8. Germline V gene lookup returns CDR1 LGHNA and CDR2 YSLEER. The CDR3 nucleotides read TGCGCCAGCAGCCAAGACTGGGACTACGTACCCAATGAGCAGTTCTTC. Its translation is CASSQDWDYVPNEQFF.

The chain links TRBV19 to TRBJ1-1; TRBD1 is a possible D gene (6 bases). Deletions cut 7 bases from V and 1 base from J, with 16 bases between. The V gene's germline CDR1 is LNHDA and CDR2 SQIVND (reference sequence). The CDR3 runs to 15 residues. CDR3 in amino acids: CASIPQGRGNTEAFF. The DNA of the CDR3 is TGTGCCAGTATACCTCAGGGGCGTGGGAACACTGAAGCTTTCTTT.

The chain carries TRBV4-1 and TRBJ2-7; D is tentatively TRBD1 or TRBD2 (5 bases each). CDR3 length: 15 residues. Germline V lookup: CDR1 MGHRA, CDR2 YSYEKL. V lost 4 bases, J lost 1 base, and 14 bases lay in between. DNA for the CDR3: TGCGCCAGCAGCCCATTTGGGGGTAGGTCCTACGAGCAGTACTTC. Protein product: CASSPFGGRSYEQYF.

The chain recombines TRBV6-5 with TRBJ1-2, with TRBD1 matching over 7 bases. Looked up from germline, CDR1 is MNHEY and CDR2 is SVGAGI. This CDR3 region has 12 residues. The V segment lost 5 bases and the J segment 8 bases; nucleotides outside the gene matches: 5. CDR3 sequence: CASSHRGRGYTF. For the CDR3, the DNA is TGTGCCAGCAGTCACAGGGGAAGGGGCTACACCTTC.

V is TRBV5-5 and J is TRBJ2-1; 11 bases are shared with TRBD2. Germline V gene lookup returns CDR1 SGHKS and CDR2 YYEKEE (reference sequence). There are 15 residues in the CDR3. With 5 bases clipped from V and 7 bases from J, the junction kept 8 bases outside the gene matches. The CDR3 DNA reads TGTGCCAGCAGTTTTAGCGGGGGGGCTGCAAATGAGCAGTTCTTC. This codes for CASSFSGGAANEQFF. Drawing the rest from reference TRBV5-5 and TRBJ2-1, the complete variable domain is DAGVTQSPTHLIKTRGQQVTLRCSPISGHKSVSWYQQVLGQGPQFIFQYYEKEERGRGNFPDRFSARQFPNYSSELNVNALLLGDSALYLCASSFSGGAANEQFFGPGTRLTVL.

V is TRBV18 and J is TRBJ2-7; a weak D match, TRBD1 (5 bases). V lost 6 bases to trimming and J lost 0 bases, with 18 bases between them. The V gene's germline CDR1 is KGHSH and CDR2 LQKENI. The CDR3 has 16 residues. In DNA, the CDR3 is TGTGCCAGCTCGCCCCGTTCGACAGTGAGCTCCTACGAGCAGTACGTC. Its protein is CASSPRSTVSSYEQYV.

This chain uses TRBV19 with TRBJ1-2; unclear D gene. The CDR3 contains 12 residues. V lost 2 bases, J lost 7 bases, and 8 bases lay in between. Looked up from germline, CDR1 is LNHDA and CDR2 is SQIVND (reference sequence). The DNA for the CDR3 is TGTGCCAGTAGTATACGTAGGGCTGGCTACACCTTC. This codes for CASSIRRAGYTF.

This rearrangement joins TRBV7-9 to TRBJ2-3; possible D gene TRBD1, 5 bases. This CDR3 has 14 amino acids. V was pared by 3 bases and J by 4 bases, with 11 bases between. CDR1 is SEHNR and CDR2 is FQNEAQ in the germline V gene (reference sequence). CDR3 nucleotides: TGTGCCAGCAGCTTGGGGCGAATCCCAGATACGCAGTATTTT. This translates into CASSLGRIPDTQYF.

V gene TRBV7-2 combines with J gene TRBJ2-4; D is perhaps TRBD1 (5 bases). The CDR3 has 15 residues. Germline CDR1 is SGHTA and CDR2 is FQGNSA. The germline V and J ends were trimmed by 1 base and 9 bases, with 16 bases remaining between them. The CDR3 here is CASSLGLAAQGIQYF. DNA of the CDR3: TGTGCCAGCAGCTTAGGGTTGGCAGCCCAGGGCATTCAGTACTTC.

The chain's CDR3 is CASSEAHLRVSYV. CDR3 nucleotide sequence: TGTGCCAGCAGTGAAGCGCATCTCAGGGTGTCGTACGTC. The V gene is TRBV6-1, the J gene TRBJ2-7, with a possible D match to TRBD1 (5 bases). CDR1 and CDR2 (germline): MNHNS, SASEGT. The CDR3 has 13 amino acids. V was clipped by 0 bases and J by 12 bases, with 15 bases between them.

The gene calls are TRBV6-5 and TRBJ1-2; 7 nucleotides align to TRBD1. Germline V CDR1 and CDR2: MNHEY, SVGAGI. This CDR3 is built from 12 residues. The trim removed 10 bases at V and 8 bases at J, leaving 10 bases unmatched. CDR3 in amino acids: CATTGASDGYTF. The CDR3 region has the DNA TGTGCCACCACAGGGGCTTCGGACGGCTACACCTTC.

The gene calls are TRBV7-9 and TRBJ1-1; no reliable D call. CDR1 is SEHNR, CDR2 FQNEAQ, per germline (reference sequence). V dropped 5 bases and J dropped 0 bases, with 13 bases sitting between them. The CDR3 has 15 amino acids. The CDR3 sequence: CASSSNTLMNTEAFF. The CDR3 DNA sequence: TGTGCCAGCAGCAGCAACACGTTAATGAACACTGAAGCTTTCTTT.

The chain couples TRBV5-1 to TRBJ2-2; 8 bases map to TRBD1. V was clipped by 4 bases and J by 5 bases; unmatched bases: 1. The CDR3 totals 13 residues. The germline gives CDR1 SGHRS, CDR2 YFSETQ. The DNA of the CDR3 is TGCGCCAGCAGCACAGGGGGTACCGGGGAGCTGTTTTTT. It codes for CASSTGGTGELFF.

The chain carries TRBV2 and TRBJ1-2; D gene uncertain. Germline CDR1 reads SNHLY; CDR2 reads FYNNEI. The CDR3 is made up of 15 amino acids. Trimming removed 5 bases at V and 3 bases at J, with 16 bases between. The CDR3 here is CASSFFSPGDYGYTF. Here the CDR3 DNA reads TGTGCCAGCAGTTTTTTCAGTCCCGGAGACTATGGCTACACCTTC.

CDR3 protein: CASSFSGQSEELFF. The CDR3 DNA is TGTGCCAGCAGCTTTTCCGGACAGTCGGAAGAACTGTTTTTT. V usage is TRBV7-2 and J usage is TRBJ1-4, with D perhaps TRBD1 (6 bases). Germline-derived CDR1 and CDR2 are SGHTA and FQGNSA. Trimming left V 3 bases short and J 12 bases short, with 17 bases between. This CDR3 is built from 14 residues.

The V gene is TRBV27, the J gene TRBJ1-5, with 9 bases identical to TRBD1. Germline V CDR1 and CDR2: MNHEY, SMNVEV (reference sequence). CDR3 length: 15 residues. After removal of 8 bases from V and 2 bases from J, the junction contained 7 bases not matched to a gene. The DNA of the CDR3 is TGTGCCAGCGGGAACAGGGGGCTGGGCAATCAGCCCCAGCATTTT. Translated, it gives CASGNRGLGNQPQHF.

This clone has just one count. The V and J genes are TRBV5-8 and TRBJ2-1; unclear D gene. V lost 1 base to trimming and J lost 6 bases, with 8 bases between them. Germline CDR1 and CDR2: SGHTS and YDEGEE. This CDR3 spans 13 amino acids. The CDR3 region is CASSLTLANEQFF. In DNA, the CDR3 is TGTGCCAGCAGCTTGACCTTGGCCAATGAGCAGTTCTTC.

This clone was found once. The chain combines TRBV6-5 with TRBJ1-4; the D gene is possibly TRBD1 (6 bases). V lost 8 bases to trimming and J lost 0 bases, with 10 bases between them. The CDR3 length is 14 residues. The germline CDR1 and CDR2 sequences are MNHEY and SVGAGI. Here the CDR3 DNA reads TGTGCCAGCGGGGGGGCTGCAACTAATGAAAAACTGTTTTTT. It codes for CASGGAATNEKLFF.

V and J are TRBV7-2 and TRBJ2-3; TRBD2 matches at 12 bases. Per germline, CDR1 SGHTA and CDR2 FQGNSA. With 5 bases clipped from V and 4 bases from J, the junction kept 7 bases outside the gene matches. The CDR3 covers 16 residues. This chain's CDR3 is CASSTWTSGVADTQYF. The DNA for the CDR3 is TGTGCCAGCAGCACCTGGACTAGCGGGGTCGCAGATACGCAGTATTTT.

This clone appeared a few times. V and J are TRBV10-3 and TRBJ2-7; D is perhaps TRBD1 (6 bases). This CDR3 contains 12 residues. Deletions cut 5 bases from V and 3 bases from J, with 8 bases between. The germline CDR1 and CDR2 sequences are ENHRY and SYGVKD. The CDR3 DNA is TGTGCCATCAGTCCACAGGGCTACGAGCAGTACGTC. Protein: CAISPQGYEQYV.

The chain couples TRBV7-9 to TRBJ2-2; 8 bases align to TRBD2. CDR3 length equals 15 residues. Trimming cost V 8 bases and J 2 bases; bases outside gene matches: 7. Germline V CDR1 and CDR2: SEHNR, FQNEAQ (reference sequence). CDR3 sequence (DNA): TGTGCCAGCCAAAACGGGAGGGGAAACACCGGGGAGCTGTTTTTT. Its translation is CASQNGRGNTGELFF.

The CDR3 nucleotides are TGTGCCAGCAGCCGAAAGGACAGGGCGAATCAGCCCCAGCATTTT. Residues: CASSRKDRANQPQHF. The chain has TRBV5-6 and TRBJ1-5; 8 bases fit TRBD1. From germline, CDR1 is SGHDT and CDR2 YYEEEE. The ends lost 4 bases at V and 4 bases at J; junction bases unmatched: 7. The length of the CDR3 is 15 residues.